This T cell receptor beta chain was sequenced in a study of CD8 T cells in ankylosing spondylitis (dated by TCRdb to about 2017). Background for the entire study: The study profiled T cell receptor beta repertoires in healthy donors and ankylosing spondylitis patients to find disease-linked TCR variants. The full study cohort comprised roughly 24 ankylosing spondylitis patients and roughly 110 healthy donors. Peripheral blood was sampled, and synovial fluid was additionally collected from ankylosing spondylitis patients. Broader findings and caveats from the paper: In peripheral blood, the disease-linked clones were found at relatively low frequencies and had a CD8+ phenotype. A TCR beta motif of about 8 highly homologous amino acid variants appeared characteristic of blood from ankylosing spondylitis patients. According to the report, matched synovial fluid samples from ankylosing spondylitis patients were significantly enriched for the disease-linked clones. Some motif variants were previously reported in synovial fluid and blood of reactive arthritis patients, suggesting common disease-initiation mechanisms.

The sample holds a few counts of this clonotype. There is no known antigen for this receptor. Base qualities were left out, and no much larger clone turns up one base away. Deletion took 4 bases off V and 4 bases off J, with a span of 10 bases between the germline ends. The CDR3 runs 14 amino acids, cysteine and phenylalanine included. CDR3 DNA is the only sequence kept; it has 42 bases, read in frame from the first base. The germline V gene supplies CDR1 SGHAT and CDR2 FQNNGV. TCRdb records Illumina HiSeq 2500 as the sequencer. TCR beta libraries were prepared by quantitative 5'-RACE with molecular barcodes. In the source study's methods: A new computational method based on a probabilistic model of VDJ rearrangement was used to identify disease-linked TCR variants. TCRdb took the public reads, trimmed them with fastp at Q25, ran MiXCR for clone calling and kept in-frame beta chains. Entries that share a CDR3 protein sequence are merged under the most common genes and DNA. The V and J calls reflect TCRdb's pipeline rather than the authors' work. The sample records 450,000 or so distinct CDR3 sequences, roughly 26% of which are singletons. The ten largest clones add up to about 0.9% of the sample.

Sequencing was done on a sample of blood, either unsorted or a sorted T cell fraction (not recorded which). The V and J genes are TRBV11-2 and TRBJ1-4; there is no confident call for the D gene. The origin of this receptor is a male donor with ankylosing spondylitis. The base sequence is TGTGCCAGCAGCTGGTCGACGGTTAATGAAAAACTGTTTTTT. It encodes CASSWSTVNEKLFF. Full variable domain (CDR3 extended with the reference TRBV11-2 and TRBJ1-4 proteins): EAGVAQSPRYKIIEKRQSVAFWCNPISGHATLYWYQQILGQGPKLLIQFQNNGVVDDSQLPKDRFSAERLKGVDSTLKIQPAKLEDSAVYLCASSWSTVNEKLFFGSGTQLSVL.